These 32 T cell receptor beta chains share one sample of origin, sequenced in a study of molecular identifiers for immune sequencing clone quantification. TCRdb redid the calling of the PCR reads with MiXCR, one entry per CDR3 protein. The sample includes approximately 630,000 distinct CDR3 sequences, over 25% of them seen just once. Sequenced material: naive CD8+ T cells from blood, with Jurkat cell RNA spiked in. Specified subset: FACS-sorted CD8+CD4-CCR7+CD45RA+ naive T cells. The source of these receptors is a human donor in good health. Some libraries in this study had Jurkat cell RNA spiked in.

This clonotype was counted once. A read error may explain this, as a much larger clone is one base away. J is TRBJ2-7 and V is TRBV5-3; maybe TRBD1 (5 bases). TRBV5-3 is annotated as an ORF whose role is uncertain. V was trimmed by 8 bases and J by 5 bases, leaving 20 bases between them. This CDR3 has 14 residues. CDR3 loop: CASSPYGEGDEQYF. The CDR3 DNA sequence: TGTGCCAGCAGCCCCTACGGAGAAGGGGACGAGCAGTACTTC.

This clonotype has a handful of counts. Written as DNA, the CDR3 is TGTGCCAGCAGTTTATTGGTCCCGCAACCGAACACCGGGGAGCTGTTTTTT. This translates into CASSLLVPQPNTGELFF. This sequence joins TRBV27 and TRBJ2-2, with unresolved D. CDR1 MNHEY and CDR2 SMNVEV come from the germline V gene (reference sequence). CDR3 length equals 17 residues. Deletions cut 1 base from V and 0 bases from J, with 12 bases between.

The sample holds many counts of this clonotype. The V gene is TRBV7-9, the J gene TRBJ2-2; no clear D gene. Germline assignment: CDR1 SEHNR and CDR2 FQNEAQ (reference sequence). The CDR3 sequence is 15 residues long. Trimming removed 5 bases from V and 6 bases from J, with 16 bases in between. CDR3 coding DNA: TGTGCCAGCAGCCCATCCGGACGAACCTCCGGGGAGCTGTTTTTT. As protein: CASSPSGRTSGELFF.

Notes on this clonotype: Just one base apart from a much larger clone, this may be a read error. The chain uses TRBV7-9 and TRBJ2-5; TRBD1 or TRBD2 may be the D gene (5 bases each). The CDR3 contains 13 residues. Trimming left V 5 bases short and J 6 bases short, with 13 bases between. Germline-derived CDR1 and CDR2 are SEHNR and FQNEAQ (reference sequence). In DNA form, the CDR3 reads TGTGCCAGCAGCGGGGACCTCGAAAAGACCCAGTACTTC. It codes for CASSGDLEKTQYF. The full variable domain, in which reference TRBV7-9 and TRBJ2-5 provide the parts outside the CDR3, is DTGVSQNPRHKITKRGQNVTFRCDPISEHNRLYWYRQTLGQGPEFLTYFQNEAQLEKSRLLSDRFSAERPKGSFSTLEIQRTEQGDSAMYLCASSGDLEKTQYFGPGTRLLVL.

In nucleotides, the CDR3 is TGCGCCAGCAATGGCGGACAAGACTACGAGCAGTACTTC. As protein: CASNGGQDYEQYF. The genes are TRBV5-1 and TRBJ2-7, with a possible D match to TRBD1 (5 bases). Between the trimmed V and J ends, which lost 6 bases and 3 bases, there was a span of 13 bases. Germline V gene data show CDR1 as SGHRS and CDR2 as YFSETQ. The CDR3 sequence is 13 residues long.

This clonotype was observed a single time. A much larger clone differs by one base, so this may be a read error. The J gene is TRBJ2-7, the V gene TRBV28, with a possible D match to TRBD1 (6 bases). The V gene's germline CDR1 is MDHEN and CDR2 SYDVKM. The CDR3 length is 15 residues. CDR3 DNA: TGTGCCAGCAGCCTGCTAGGGGGTCTGGGCTACGAGCGGTACTTC. As protein: CASSLLGGLGYERYF. Supplemented by reference TRBV28 and TRBJ2-7, the full variable domain reads DVKVTQSSRYLVKRTGEKVFLECVQDMDHENMFWYRQDPGLGLRLIYFSYDVKMKEKGDIPEGYSVSREKKERFSLILESASTNQTSMYLCASSLLGGLGYERYFGPGTRLTVT.

This clonotype was found many times. The chain links TRBV5-4 to TRBJ2-3; 9 bases are a match to TRBD2. This CDR3 spans 16 amino acids. The J segment lost 2 bases and the V segment lost 4 bases, leaving 8 bases of the junction unmatched. Germline V gene sequence: CDR1 SGHNT, CDR2 YYREEE (reference sequence). DNA of the CDR3: TGTGCCAGCAGCCCCTATAGCGGGGGCAACACAGATACGCAGTATTTT. Translating it yields CASSPYSGGNTDTQYF.

The chain couples TRBV6-2 or TRBV6-3 to TRBJ2-1, with TRBD2 matching over 8 bases. With 5 bases clipped from V and 0 bases from J, the junction kept 15 bases outside the gene matches. Germline V gene data show CDR1 as MNHEY and CDR2 as SVGEGT. This CDR3 spans 19 amino acids. The chain's CDR3 is CASSGGGLVGKSSYNEQFF. As DNA, the CDR3 is TGTGCCAGCAGTGGAGGGGGACTAGTTGGGAAAAGCTCCTACAATGAGCAGTTCTTC.

In its sample, this clonotype was seen many times. The chain carries TRBV12-3 or TRBV12-4 and TRBJ2-7, with 9 bases matching TRBD1. J gave up 6 bases and V 1 base, and 4 bases lay outside the gene matches. The CDR3 consists of 14 residues. The CDR3 nucleotides read TGTGCCAGCAGTTTAGGGACAGGGGTTGGCGAGCAGTACTTC. Its protein product is CASSLGTGVGEQYF.

The chain has TRBV29-1 and TRBJ2-7, with 10 bases aligning to TRBD1. CDR3 length: 15 residues. Germline lookup yields CDR1 SQVTM and CDR2 ANQGSEA. The V and J ends lost 6 bases and 1 base, in that order; junction bases with no gene match: 9. CDR3 DNA sequence: TGCAGCGTGGGGGCGGGACAGGGGTTTTCCTACGAGCAGTACTTC. Protein: CSVGAGQGFSYEQYF.

V and J are TRBV6-2 or TRBV6-3 and TRBJ2-2; D is uncertain. There are 16 residues in the CDR3. Trimming shortened V by 2 bases and J by 6 bases, and 16 bases separated the two germline ends. CDR1 is MNHEY, CDR2 SVGEGT, per germline. The CDR3 DNA reads as TGTGCCAGCAGTTACGACGAGTCATGGTCTCCCGGGGAGCTGTTTTTT. This encodes CASSYDESWSPGELFF.

This clonotype was recorded at least ten times. The chain carries TRBV14 and TRBJ2-1; tentative D call: TRBD1 (6 bases). The CDR3 loop spans 16 amino acids. V shed 1 base and J shed 0 bases, with 10 bases lying between them. CDR1 and CDR2 from the germline V gene are SGHDN and FVKESK. The CDR3 spells CASSQGPDSSYNEQFF. CDR3 nucleotides: TGTGCCAGCAGCCAAGGTCCGGACAGCTCCTACAATGAGCAGTTCTTC.

This clonotype was picked up many times. The CDR3 region has the DNA TGTGCCAGCAGCCCGACCTATTTGGTAGGGCAAGATACGCAGTATTTT. Translated: CASSPTYLVGQDTQYF. V usage is TRBV27 and J usage is TRBJ2-3; D remains unclear. Between the trimmed V and J ends, which lost 6 bases and 5 bases, there was a span of 21 bases. Germline loops: CDR1 MNHEY, CDR2 SMNVEV (reference sequence). The CDR3 has 16 residues.

This clonotype has a handful of counts. The chain employs TRBV7-6 and TRBJ1-1, with 8 bases aligning to TRBD1. CDR3 size: 14 residues. The germline CDR1 and CDR2 sequences are SGHVS and FNYEAQ. V was clipped by 1 base and J by 7 bases; unmatched bases: 5. CDR3 bases: TGTGCCAGCAGCTTAGGACAGGGGATCGATGAAGCTTTCTTT. Translating it yields CASSLGQGIDEAFF.

This clonotype was detected only once. A read error may be the cause here, since a much bigger clone is one base away. The CDR3 region has the DNA TGCGCCAGCAACCCGGACATAATGAACACTGAAGCTTTCTTT. It specifies CASNPDIMNTEAFF. V usage is TRBV5-1 and J usage is TRBJ1-1; D is perhaps TRBD1 (5 bases). The CDR3 consists of 14 residues. Trimming removed 6 bases from V and 0 bases from J, with 12 bases in between. The germline gives CDR1 SGHRS, CDR2 YFSETQ.

With regard to this clonotype: A much larger clone lies one base from this, so it may be a read error. The chain is built from TRBV2 and TRBJ1-1, with TRBD1 matching 8 bases. The V segment lost 4 bases and the J segment 9 bases; nucleotides outside the gene matches: 13. CDR1 and CDR2 (germline): SNHLY, FYNNEI. The CDR3 is made up of 15 amino acids. This CDR3 is CASSGSLGRGLQAFF. The CDR3 nucleotides are TGTGCCAGCAGTGGAAGCCTCGGCAGGGGGCTACAAGCTTTCTTT.

A word on this clonotype: With a much larger clone just one base away, this may be a read error. The chain couples TRBV5-1 to TRBJ2-5; D remains ambiguous. This CDR3 has 12 residues. V was trimmed by 0 bases and J by 7 bases, leaving 7 bases between them. From germline, CDR1 is SGHRS and CDR2 YFSETQ. Written as DNA, the CDR3 is TGCGCCAGCAGCTTGGATTCGGGGACCCAGTACTTC. Translating gives CASSLDSGTQYF.

V and J are TRBV12-3 or TRBV12-4 and TRBJ1-1; a weak D match, TRBD1 (5 bases). This CDR3 contains 14 residues. V lost 3 bases and J 0 bases, leaving 8 bases between the germline ends. DNA for the CDR3: TGTGCCAGCAGTTTCGGGGGTGTGAACACTGAAGCTTTCTTT. As protein: CASSFGGVNTEAFF.

With regard to this clonotype: A much larger clone differs from this one at a single base, so this may be a read error. The V call is TRBV2, the J call TRBJ1-5; maybe TRBD1 (5 bases). This CDR3 has 13 residues. CDR1 is SNHLY and CDR2 is FYNNEI in the germline V gene. V was shortened by 10 bases and J by 5 bases, with 15 bases between the two germline ends. As DNA, the CDR3 is TGTGCCACCCGGTGGGGGTCCGATCAGCCCCAGCATTTT. Translated, it gives CATRWGSDQPQHF. The whole variable domain, filled in from reference TRBV2 and TRBJ1-5, reads EPEVTQTPSHQVTQMGQEVILRCVPISNHLYFYWYRQILGQKVEFLVSFYNNEISEKSEIFDDQFSVERPDGSNFTLKIRSTKLEDSAMYFCATRWGSDQPQHFGDGTRLSIL.

Ten or more counts support this clonotype. The chain has TRBV12-3 or TRBV12-4 and TRBJ1-5; no clear D. With 3 bases removed from V and 1 base from J, the gap between germline ends came to 13 bases. The CDR3 consists of 16 residues. The CDR3 bases are TGTGCCAGCAGTTTCGGGAGCATAGGGAGCAATCAGCCCCAGCATTTT. It encodes CASSFGSIGSNQPQHF.

Comment on this clonotype: A much larger clone sits a single nucleotide away, making a read error possible. The CDR3 region is CVSSHPGGPDSYEQYF. For the CDR3, the DNA is TGTGTCAGCAGCCACCCGGGGGGCCCTGACTCCTACGAGCAGTACTTC. This chain connects TRBV11-2 to TRBJ2-7; TRBD2 might be the D (7 bases). Germline values: CDR1 SGHAT, CDR2 FQNNGV. CDR3 length: 16 amino acids.

Many counts were recorded for this clonotype. The rearrangement joins TRBV7-2 to TRBJ2-6; TRBD2 might be the D (5 bases). CDR3 size: 17 residues. Germline V gene lookup returns CDR1 SGHTA and CDR2 FQGNSA. Trimming took off 3 bases at V and 2 bases at J, with 14 bases between the two ends. In DNA form, the CDR3 reads TGTGCCAGCAGCTTTCCAGCGGTACGGCCTGGGGCCAACGTCCTGACTTTC. Its protein product is CASSFPAVRPGANVLTF.

This clonotype was counted a few times. This chain joins TRBV27 and TRBJ2-3; 11 bases are shared with TRBD2. This CDR3 comprises 17 residues. Per germline, CDR1 MNHEY and CDR2 SMNVEV (reference sequence). The V gene end was trimmed by 2 bases and the J gene end by 2 bases; junction bases not matched to a gene: 6. CDR3 region: CASSLVTSGGITDTQYF. Written as DNA, the CDR3 is TGTGCCAGCAGTTTAGTAACTAGCGGGGGAATCACAGATACGCAGTATTTT.

The table lists this clonotype with many counts. V is TRBV4-3 and J is TRBJ2-7; 10 nucleotides line up with TRBD2. Trimming at V came to 0 bases and at J to 2 bases, leaving 1 base not matched to a gene. This CDR3 has 15 residues. CDR1 is LGHNA, CDR2 YSLEER, per germline. The CDR3 DNA is TGCGCCAGCAGCCAAGATCTAGCGGGGGCCTACGAGCAGTACTTC. It encodes CASSQDLAGAYEQYF.

This clonotype was detected only once. The genes are TRBV19 and TRBJ1-3, with a weak D call TRBD1 (5 bases). The germline V and J ends were trimmed by 8 bases and 4 bases, with 18 bases remaining between them. The CDR3 contains 15 residues. Germline assignment: CDR1 LNHDA and CDR2 SQIVND (reference sequence). CDR3 coding DNA: TGTGCCAGTCGCCAATCCGGGACCAGGGGAAACACCATATATTTT. Its protein product is CASRQSGTRGNTIYF.

The V gene is TRBV12-5, the J gene TRBJ2-1, with D uncertain. The CDR3 length is 12 residues. CDR1 and CDR2 (germline): LGHNT, FRNRAP. Trimming stripped 2 bases from V and 7 bases from J, with 6 bases between. CDR3 loop: CASGLLGNEQFF. CDR3 nucleotides: TGTGCTAGTGGTTTGTTGGGTAATGAGCAGTTCTTC. Variable domain in full (rest from reference TRBV12-5 and TRBJ2-1): DARVTQTPRHKVTEMGQEVTMRCQPILGHNTVFWYRQTMMQGLELLAYFRNRAPLDDSGMPKDRFSAEMPDATLATLKIQPSEPRDSAVYFCASGLLGNEQFFGPGTRLTVL.

A few counts support this clonotype. The chain carries TRBV21-1 and TRBJ2-3; TRBD1 was called by the table and not checked on the DNA. TRBV21-1 is tagged as a pseudogene. The length of the CDR3 is 18 residues. The CDR3 reads CASSKEGQPKPRTDTQYF. CDR3 sequence (DNA): TGTGCCAGCAGCAAAGAGGGGCAACCAAAGCCAAGGACAGATACGCAGTATTTT.

This clonotype was seen ten or more times. V usage is TRBV20-1 and J usage is TRBJ2-2, with D unclear. Germline lookup yields CDR1 DFQATT and CDR2 SNEGSKA (reference sequence). Trimming removed 0 bases at V and 7 bases at J, with 12 bases between. The CDR3 covers 14 residues. The CDR3 protein is CSARDLGRNGELFF. The CDR3 nucleotides read TGCAGTGCTAGAGATCTGGGCCGGAACGGGGAGCTGTTTTTT.

Remarks on this clonotype: A much bigger clone sits one base away, suggesting this may be a read error. The missing conserved phenylalanine or tryptophan at the end of this CDR3 makes a read error likely. This chain uses TRBV29-1 with TRBJ2-7; the D is unclear. Germline V gives CDR1 SQVTM, CDR2 ANQGSEA. Trimming removed 4 bases from V and 1 base from J, with 8 bases in between. CDR3 length equals 12 residues. In nucleotides, the CDR3 is TGCAGCGTTGGGAAGCCATCCTACGAGCAGTACTCC. This gives the protein CSVGKPSYEQYS.

With regard to this clonotype: A much more abundant neighbour one base away suggests this may be a read error. The rearrangement links TRBV6-6 to TRBJ2-5; D is perhaps TRBD1 (6 bases). The germline V gene has CDR1 MNHNY and CDR2 SVGAGI (reference sequence). The CDR3 has 13 residues. V lost 8 bases and J lost 6, with 16 bases in between. The CDR3 DNA reads as TGTGCCAGCGGAGACAGGTTGCAGAAGACCCAGTACTTC. Translated, it gives CASGDRLQKTQYF.

Worth noting for this clonotype: A much bigger clone sits one base away, suggesting this may be a read error. The rearrangement uses TRBV11-2 and TRBJ2-5; 9 bases line up with TRBD1. Looked up from germline, CDR1 is SGHAT and CDR2 is FQNNGV. This CDR3 is 16 amino acids long. J lost 2 bases, V lost 5 bases, and 9 bases had no gene match. The CDR3 reads CASSPTGTGLQETQYF. In DNA, the CDR3 is TGTGCCAGCAGCCCAACCGGGACAGGGCTTCAAGAGACCCAGTACTTC. The full variable domain, in which reference TRBV11-2 and TRBJ2-5 provide the parts outside the CDR3, is EAGVAQSPRYKIIEKRQSVAFWCNPISGHATLYWYQQILGQGPKLLIQFQNNGVVDDSQLPKDRFSAERLKGVDSTLKIQPAKLEDSAVYLCASSPTGTGLQETQYFGPGTRLLVL.

This clonotype was seen at least ten times. The chain employs TRBV28 and TRBJ2-4, with D perhaps matching TRBD1 (5 bases). The germline CDR1 and CDR2 sequences are MDHEN and SYDVKM. The CDR3 is 13 amino acids. Between the trimmed V and J ends, which lost 3 bases and 6 bases, there was a span of 9 bases. The CDR3 protein is CASSFDSRNIQYF. In DNA, the CDR3 is TGTGCCAGCAGTTTTGACAGCAGAAACATTCAGTACTTC.